Listed here are 14 T cell receptor beta chains from one sample, sequenced in a study of T cells after yellow fever vaccination. TCRdb ran MiXCR on the 5' RACE reads and lists one entry per CDR3 protein. The repertoire consists of about 400,000 distinct CDR3 sequences, with 6.2% occurring once and the leading ten covering 15%. The source material was PBMCs, sampled 5 days after the yellow fever booster vaccination. All receptors come from a man aged 25 to 40 who received the YFV17D yellow fever vaccine.

V and J are TRBV11-1 and TRBJ1-4; 9 nucleotides agree with TRBD1. This CDR3 contains 19 residues. Trimming removed 4 bases from V and 2 bases from J; junction bases left unmatched: 14. Germline loops: CDR1 SGHAT, CDR2 FQDESV (reference sequence). The CDR3 reads CASSSIRDREVFTNEKLFF. The CDR3, as DNA: TGTGCCAGCAGCTCAATCCGGGACAGGGAGGTATTTACTAATGAAAAACTGTTTTTT.

This chain connects TRBV14 to TRBJ2-7; TRBD2 matches at 10 bases. The CDR3 is made up of 16 amino acids. Trimming at V came to 4 bases and at J to 1 base, leaving 7 bases not matched to a gene. Germline CDR1 and CDR2: SGHDN and FVKESK. DNA for the CDR3: TGTGCCAGCAGCCCCTTCTGGACTAGCGGATCCTACGAGCAGTACTTC. Translating gives CASSPFWTSGSYEQYF.

V and J are TRBV18 and TRBJ2-1; D may correspond to TRBD1 or TRBD2 (5 bases each). Germline V CDR1 and CDR2: KGHSH, LQKENI. There are 15 residues in the CDR3. Trimming left V 5 bases short and J 2 bases short, with 13 bases between. Here the CDR3 reads CASSTSRGPYNEQFF. The CDR3 nucleotides are TGTGCCAGCTCAACCTCGAGGGGTCCCTACAATGAGCAGTTCTTC.

The rearrangement uses TRBV24-1 and TRBJ2-1; tentative D call: TRBD1 (5 bases). CDR1 and CDR2 (germline): KGHDR, SFDVKD. This CDR3 is 13 amino acids long. V lost 4 bases to trimming and J lost 8 bases, with 11 bases between them. CDR3 residues: CATSESDMDEQFF. CDR3 in DNA: TGTGCCACCAGTGAATCGGACATGGATGAGCAGTTCTTC.

The V gene is TRBV11-2, the J gene TRBJ2-1; D is possibly TRBD2 (6 bases). Trimming took off 5 bases at V and 0 bases at J, with 20 bases between the two ends. This CDR3 spans 18 amino acids. CDR1 is SGHAT, CDR2 FQNNGV, per germline. The CDR3 loop is CASSPRRGSTSSYNEQFF. The CDR3 DNA follows: TGTGCCAGCAGCCCGCGGCGGGGCTCCACCAGCTCCTACAATGAGCAGTTCTTC.

This clonotype has a count of ten or more. The chain is built from TRBV7-6 and TRBJ2-1; perhaps D is TRBD1 or TRBD2 (5 bases each). From germline, CDR1 is SGHVS and CDR2 FNYEAQ. The V end was cut by 5 bases, the J end by 6 bases, with 17 bases between. This CDR3 is built from 15 residues. Here the CDR3 reads CASSPPGILGNEQFF. The CDR3 bases are TGTGCCAGCAGCCCCCCAGGGATACTAGGCAATGAGCAGTTCTTC.

This clonotype has at least ten counts. V is TRBV6-2 or TRBV6-3 and J is TRBJ2-1, with D uncertain. CDR1 and CDR2 from the germline V gene are MNHEY and SVGEGT. This CDR3 is built from 14 residues. V was trimmed by 4 bases and J by 9 bases, leaving 16 bases between them. For the CDR3, the DNA is TGTGCCAGCAGTTCTACCCCAGCCCTCCTTGAGCAGTTCTTC. Protein: CASSSTPALLEQFF.

This clonotype has more than one count but fewer than ten. The chain combines TRBV9 with TRBJ2-1; TRBD2 aligns across 12 bases. Trimming at V came to 4 bases and at J to 8 bases, leaving 19 bases not matched to a gene. The CDR3 totals 19 residues. In germline, CDR1 is SGDLS, CDR2 YYNGEE. CDR3 nucleotides: TGTGCCAGCAGCACCAGGGGCCTTTCTCTAGCGGGAGGGCGGGATGAGCAGTTCTTC. It codes for CASSTRGLSLAGGRDEQFF. Looking up the rest from reference TRBV9 and TRBJ2-1 gives the full variable domain: DSGVTQTPKHLITATGQRVTLRCSPRSGDLSVYWYQQSLDQGLQFLIQYYNGEERAKGNILERFSAQQFPDLHSELNLSSLELGDSALYFCASSTRGLSLAGGRDEQFFGPGTRLTVL.

This chain uses TRBV5-6 with TRBJ2-5; D call uncertain. CDR1 is SGHDT, CDR2 YYEEEE, per germline. Trimming pared 4 bases from V and 7 bases from J, leaving 14 bases between. There are 13 residues in the CDR3. The CDR3 loop is CASSPGHTRTQYF. The CDR3 bases are TGTGCCAGCAGCCCCGGGCATACTCGGACCCAGTACTTC.

This clonotype occurred a few times. The chain has TRBV9 and TRBJ2-1; D tentatively fits TRBD1 or TRBD2 (5 bases each). Germline V gene sequence: CDR1 SGDLS, CDR2 YYNGEE. The CDR3 covers 20 residues. V lost 0 bases and J 0 bases, leaving 22 bases between the germline ends. CDR3 loop: CASSVGPGAGSVFSYNEQFF. In DNA, the CDR3 is TGTGCCAGCAGCGTAGGTCCCGGGGCCGGTTCGGTGTTCTCCTACAATGAGCAGTTCTTC.

The chain uses TRBV20-1 and TRBJ2-2, with 9 bases fitting TRBD1. J lost 6 bases, V lost 5 bases, and 16 bases had no gene match. In germline, CDR1 is DFQATT, CDR2 SNEGSKA (reference sequence). The CDR3 runs to 17 residues. CDR3 protein: CSAPQTPGTGTPGELFF. The CDR3 region has the DNA TGCAGTGCTCCTCAGACCCCCGGGACAGGGACTCCCGGGGAGCTGTTTTTT.

This clonotype was seen a handful of times. The chain combines TRBV20-1 with TRBJ2-5; 9 positions match TRBD2. Germline CDR1 reads DFQATT; CDR2 reads SNEGSKA (reference sequence). The CDR3 runs to 13 residues. Trimming took 3 bases from V and 2 from J; bases not matched to a gene: 1. The CDR3 region is CSASLAGQETQYF. Written as DNA, the CDR3 is TGCAGTGCTAGCCTAGCGGGACAAGAGACCCAGTACTTC.

This clonotype was counted only a few times. The chain has TRBV7-3 and TRBJ2-1; TRBD2 matches 7 bases. The V gene's germline CDR1 is SGHTA and CDR2 FQGTGA. This CDR3 region has 16 residues. With V trimmed by 1 base and J by 10 bases, 13 bases remained unmatched. CDR3 sequence: CASSLRKVAGEGEQFF. The CDR3 nucleotides are TGTGCCAGCAGCTTAAGAAAGGTGGCGGGAGAGGGGGAGCAGTTCTTC.

V usage is TRBV15 and J usage is TRBJ2-3; D not resolved. Germline CDR1 and CDR2: LNHNV and YYDKDF (reference sequence). The CDR3 runs 11 residues. V was clipped by 3 bases and J by 5 bases, with 3 bases between them. This CDR3 is CATSRGDTQYF. In DNA form, the CDR3 reads TGTGCCACCAGCAGGGGAGATACGCAGTATTTT.